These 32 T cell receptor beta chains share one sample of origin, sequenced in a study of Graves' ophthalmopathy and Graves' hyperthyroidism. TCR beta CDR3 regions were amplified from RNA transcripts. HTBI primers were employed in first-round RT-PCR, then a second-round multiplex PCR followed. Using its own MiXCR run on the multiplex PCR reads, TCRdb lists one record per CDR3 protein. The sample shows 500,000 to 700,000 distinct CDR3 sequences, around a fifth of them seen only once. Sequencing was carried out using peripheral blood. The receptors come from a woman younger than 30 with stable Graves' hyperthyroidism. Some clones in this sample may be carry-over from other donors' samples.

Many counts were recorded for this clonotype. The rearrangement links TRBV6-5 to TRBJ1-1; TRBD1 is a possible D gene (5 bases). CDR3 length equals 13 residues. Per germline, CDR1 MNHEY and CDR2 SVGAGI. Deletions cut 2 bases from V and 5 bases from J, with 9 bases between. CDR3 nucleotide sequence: TGTGCCAGCAGTTACGGGGGGGAGACTGAAGCTTTCTTT. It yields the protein CASSYGGETEAFF.

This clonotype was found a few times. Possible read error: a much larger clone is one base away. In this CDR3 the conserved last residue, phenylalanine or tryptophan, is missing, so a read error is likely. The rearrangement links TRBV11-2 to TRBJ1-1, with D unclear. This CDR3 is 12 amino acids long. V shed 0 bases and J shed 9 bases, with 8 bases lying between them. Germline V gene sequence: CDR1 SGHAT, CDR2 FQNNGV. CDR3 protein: CASSLDPIKAFS. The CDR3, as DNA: TGTGCCAGCAGCTTAGACCCCATCAAAGCTTTCTCT.

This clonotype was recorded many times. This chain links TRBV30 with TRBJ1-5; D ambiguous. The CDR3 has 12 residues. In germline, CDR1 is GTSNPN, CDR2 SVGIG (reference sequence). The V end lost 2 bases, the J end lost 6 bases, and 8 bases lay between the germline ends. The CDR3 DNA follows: TGTGCCTGGAGTACCTCCAGTCAGCCCCAGCATTTT. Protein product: CAWSTSSQPQHF. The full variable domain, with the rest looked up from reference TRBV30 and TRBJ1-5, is SQTIHQWPATLVQPVGSPLSLECTVEGTSNPNLYWYRQAAGRGLQLLFYSVGIGQISSEVPQNLSASRPQDRQFILSSKKLLLSDSGFYLCAWSTSSQPQHFGDGTRLSIL.

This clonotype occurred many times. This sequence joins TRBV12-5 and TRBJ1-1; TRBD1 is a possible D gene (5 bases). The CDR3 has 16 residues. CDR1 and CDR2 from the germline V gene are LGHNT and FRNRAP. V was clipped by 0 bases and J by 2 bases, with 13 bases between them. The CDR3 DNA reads TGTGCTAGTGGTTTGGTAGTGGGGCTCGAAAACACTGAAGCTTTCTTT. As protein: CASGLVVGLENTEAFF.

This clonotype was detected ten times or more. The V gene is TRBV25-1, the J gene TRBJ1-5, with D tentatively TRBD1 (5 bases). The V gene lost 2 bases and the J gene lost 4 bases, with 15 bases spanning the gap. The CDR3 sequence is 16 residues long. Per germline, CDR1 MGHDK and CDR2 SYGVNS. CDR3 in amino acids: CASSEGGGSANQPQHF. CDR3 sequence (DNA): TGTGCCAGCAGTGAAGGTGGGGGGTCAGCTAATCAGCCCCAGCATTTT.

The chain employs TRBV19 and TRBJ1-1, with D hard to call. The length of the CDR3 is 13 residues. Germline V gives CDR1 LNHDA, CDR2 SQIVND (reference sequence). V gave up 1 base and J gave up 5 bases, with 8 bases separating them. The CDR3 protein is CASSIVTSTEAFF. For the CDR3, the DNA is TGTGCCAGTAGTATAGTTACGTCGACTGAAGCTTTCTTT.

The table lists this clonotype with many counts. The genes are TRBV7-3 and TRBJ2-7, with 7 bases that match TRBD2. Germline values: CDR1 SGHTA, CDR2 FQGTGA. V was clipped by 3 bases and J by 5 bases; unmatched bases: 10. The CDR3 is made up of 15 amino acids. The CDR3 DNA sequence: TGTGCCAGCAGCTTCCGCGGGAGTGATTGGGACGAGCAGTACTTC. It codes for CASSFRGSDWDEQYF. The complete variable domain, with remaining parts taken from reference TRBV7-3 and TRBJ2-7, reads GAGVSQTPSNKVTEKGKYVELRCDPISGHTALYWYRQSLGQGPEFLIYFQGTGAADDSGLPNDRFFAVRPEGSVSTLKIQRTERGDSAVYLCASSFRGSDWDEQYFGPGTRLTVT.

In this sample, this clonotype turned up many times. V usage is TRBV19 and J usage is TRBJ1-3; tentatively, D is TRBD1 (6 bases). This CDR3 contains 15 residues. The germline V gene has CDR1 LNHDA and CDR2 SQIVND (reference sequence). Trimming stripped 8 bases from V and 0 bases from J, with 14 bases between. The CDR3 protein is CASSGQTHSGNTIYF. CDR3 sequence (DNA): TGTGCCAGTTCCGGACAGACCCACTCTGGAAACACCATATATTTT.

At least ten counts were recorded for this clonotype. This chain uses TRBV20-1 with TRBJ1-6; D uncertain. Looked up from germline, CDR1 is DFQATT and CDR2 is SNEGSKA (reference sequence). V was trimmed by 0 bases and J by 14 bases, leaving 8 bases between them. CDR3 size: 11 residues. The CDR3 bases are TGCAGTGCTAGAGAGGCTATGGCCCTCCACTTT. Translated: CSAREAMALHF.

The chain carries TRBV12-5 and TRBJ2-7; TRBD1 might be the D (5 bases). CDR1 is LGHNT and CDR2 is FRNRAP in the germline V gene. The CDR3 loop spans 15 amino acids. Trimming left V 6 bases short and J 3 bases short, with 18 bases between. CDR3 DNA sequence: TGTGCTAGTGGGCCCGGCTCAGGGTCAATCTACGAGCAGTACTTC. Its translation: CASGPGSGSIYEQYF.

The CDR3 here is CASSVGFGENGYTF. CDR3 nucleotides: TGTGCCAGCAGCGTAGGTTTCGGGGAAAATGGCTACACCTTC. The chain joins TRBV9 to TRBJ1-2; no reliable D call. Germline-derived CDR1 and CDR2 are SGDLS and YYNGEE. The CDR3 covers 14 residues. Between the trimmed V and J ends, which lost 0 bases and 6 bases, there was a span of 12 bases.

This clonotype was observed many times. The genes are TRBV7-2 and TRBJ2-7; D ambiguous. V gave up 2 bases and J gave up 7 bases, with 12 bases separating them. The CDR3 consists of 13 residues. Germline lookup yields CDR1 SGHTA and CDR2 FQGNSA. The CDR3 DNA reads TGTGCCAGCAGCTTATGGTTCAGTTATGAGCAGTACTTC. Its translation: CASSLWFSYEQYF.

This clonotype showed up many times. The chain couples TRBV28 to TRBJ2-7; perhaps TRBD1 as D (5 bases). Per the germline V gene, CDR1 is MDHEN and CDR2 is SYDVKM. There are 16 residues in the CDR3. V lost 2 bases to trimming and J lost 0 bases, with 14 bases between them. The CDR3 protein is CASSLSPGPSSYEQYF. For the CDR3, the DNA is TGTGCCAGCAGTTTAAGCCCAGGGCCGAGCTCCTACGAGCAGTACTTC.

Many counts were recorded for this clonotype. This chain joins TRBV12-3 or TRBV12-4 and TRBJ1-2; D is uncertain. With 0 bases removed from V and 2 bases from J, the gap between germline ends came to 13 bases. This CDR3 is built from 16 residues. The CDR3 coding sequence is TGTGCCAGCAGTTTAGCCGCCTATAAAAAAAACTATGGCTACACCTTC. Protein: CASSLAAYKKNYGYTF.

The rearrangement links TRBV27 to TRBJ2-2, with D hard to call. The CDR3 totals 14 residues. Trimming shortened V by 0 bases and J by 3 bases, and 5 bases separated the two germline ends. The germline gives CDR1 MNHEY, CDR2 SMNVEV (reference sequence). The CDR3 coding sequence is TGTGCCAGCAGTTTATCAGGGTACACCGGGGAGCTGTTTTTT. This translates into CASSLSGYTGELFF.

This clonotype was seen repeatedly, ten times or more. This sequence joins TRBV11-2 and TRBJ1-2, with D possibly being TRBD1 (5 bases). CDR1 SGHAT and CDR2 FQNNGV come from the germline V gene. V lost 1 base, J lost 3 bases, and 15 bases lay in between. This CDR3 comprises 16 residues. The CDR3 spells CASSLVPGRVYYGYTF. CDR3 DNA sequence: TGTGCCAGCAGCTTAGTTCCAGGGAGGGTTTACTATGGCTACACCTTC.

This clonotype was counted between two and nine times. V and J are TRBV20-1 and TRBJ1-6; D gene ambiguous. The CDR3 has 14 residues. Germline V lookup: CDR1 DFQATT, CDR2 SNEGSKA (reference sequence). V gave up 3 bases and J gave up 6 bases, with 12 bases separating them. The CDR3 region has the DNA TGCAGTGCTAGGGAACAGAGACGTAATTCACCCCTCCACTTT. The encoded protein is CSAREQRRNSPLHF.

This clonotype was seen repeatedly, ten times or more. The CDR3 DNA is TGCAGTGCTAGAGATCCCCCCTACGAGCAGTACTTC. Protein product: CSARDPPYEQYF. The chain couples TRBV20-1 to TRBJ2-7, with unresolved D. The length of the CDR3 is 12 residues. Germline CDR1 and CDR2: DFQATT and SNEGSKA (reference sequence). V dropped 0 bases and J dropped 2 bases, with 5 bases sitting between them.

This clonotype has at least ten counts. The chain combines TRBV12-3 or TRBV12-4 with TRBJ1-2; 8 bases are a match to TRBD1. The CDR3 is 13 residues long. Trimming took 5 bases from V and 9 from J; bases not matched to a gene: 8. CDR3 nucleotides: TGTGCCAGCAGTACGACAGGGGAATGGAGCTACACCTTC. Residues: CASSTTGEWSYTF.

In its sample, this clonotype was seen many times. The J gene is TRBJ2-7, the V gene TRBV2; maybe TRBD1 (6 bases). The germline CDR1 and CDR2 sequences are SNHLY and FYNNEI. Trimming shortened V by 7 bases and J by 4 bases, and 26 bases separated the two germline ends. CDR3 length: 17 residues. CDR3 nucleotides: TGTGCCAGCATTGTAAAAGCGGCGTTCCAAGGGACATACGAGCAGTACTTC. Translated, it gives CASIVKAAFQGTYEQYF.

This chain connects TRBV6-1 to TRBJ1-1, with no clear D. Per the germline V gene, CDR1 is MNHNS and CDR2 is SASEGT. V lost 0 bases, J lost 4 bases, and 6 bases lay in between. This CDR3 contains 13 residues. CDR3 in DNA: TGTGCCAGCAGTGAAGCGCAGGTCACTGAAGCTTTCTTT. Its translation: CASSEAQVTEAFF.

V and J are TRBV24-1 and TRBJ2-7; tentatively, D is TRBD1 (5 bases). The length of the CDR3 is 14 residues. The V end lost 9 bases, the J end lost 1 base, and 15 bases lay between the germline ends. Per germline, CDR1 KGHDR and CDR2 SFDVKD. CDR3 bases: TGTGCCACCTTGGGGCATCTGATTTCCTACGAGCAGTACTTC. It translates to CATLGHLISYEQYF.

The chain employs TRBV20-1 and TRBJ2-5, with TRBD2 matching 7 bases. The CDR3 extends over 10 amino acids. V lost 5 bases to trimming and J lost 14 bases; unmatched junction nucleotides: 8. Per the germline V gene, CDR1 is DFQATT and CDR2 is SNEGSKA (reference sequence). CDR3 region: CSAASGVTYF. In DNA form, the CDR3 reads TGCAGTGCTGCCAGCGGGGTGACTTACTTC.

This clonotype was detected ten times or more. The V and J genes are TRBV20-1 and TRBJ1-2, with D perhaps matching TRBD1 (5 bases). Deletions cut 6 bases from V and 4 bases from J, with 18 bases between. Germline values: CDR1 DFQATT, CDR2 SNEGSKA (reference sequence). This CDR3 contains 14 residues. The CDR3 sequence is CSASPYNGGYGYTF. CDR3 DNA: TGCAGTGCATCCCCATATAATGGGGGCTATGGCTACACCTTC.

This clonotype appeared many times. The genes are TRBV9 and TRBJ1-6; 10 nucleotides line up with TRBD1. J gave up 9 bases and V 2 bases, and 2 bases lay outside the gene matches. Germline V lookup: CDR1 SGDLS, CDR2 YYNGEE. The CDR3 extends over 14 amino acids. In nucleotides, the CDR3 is TGTGCCAGCAGCGTGGGACAGGGGTTTTCACCCCTCCACTTT. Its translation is CASSVGQGFSPLHF.

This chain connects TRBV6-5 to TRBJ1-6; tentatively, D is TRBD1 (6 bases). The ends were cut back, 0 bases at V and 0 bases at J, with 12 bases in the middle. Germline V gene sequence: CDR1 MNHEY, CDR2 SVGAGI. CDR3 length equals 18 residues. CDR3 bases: TGTGCCAGCAGTTACTCGTTACAGGGATCCTCCTATAATTCACCCCTCCACTTT. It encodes CASSYSLQGSSYNSPLHF.

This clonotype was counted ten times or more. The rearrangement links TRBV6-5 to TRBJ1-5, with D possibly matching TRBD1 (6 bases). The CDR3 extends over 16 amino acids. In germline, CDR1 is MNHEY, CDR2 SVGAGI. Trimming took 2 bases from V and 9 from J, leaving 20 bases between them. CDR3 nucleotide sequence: TGTGCCAGCAGTTACCGAGACAGGAACAAGATCAGGCCCCAGCATTTT. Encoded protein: CASSYRDRNKIRPQHF.

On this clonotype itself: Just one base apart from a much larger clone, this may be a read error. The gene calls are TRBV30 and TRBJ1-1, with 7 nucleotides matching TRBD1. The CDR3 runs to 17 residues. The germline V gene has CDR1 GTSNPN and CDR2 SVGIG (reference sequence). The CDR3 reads CSWSVSRQGRVNTEAFF. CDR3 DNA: TGTTCCTGGAGTGTTTCCCGACAGGGCAGGGTGAACACTGAAGCTTTCTTT.

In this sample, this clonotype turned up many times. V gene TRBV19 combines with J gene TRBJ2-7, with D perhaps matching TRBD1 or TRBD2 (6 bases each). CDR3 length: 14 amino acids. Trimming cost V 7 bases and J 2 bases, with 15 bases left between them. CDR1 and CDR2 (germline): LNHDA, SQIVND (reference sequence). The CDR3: CASTRGGSTYEQYF. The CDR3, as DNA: TGTGCCAGTACCCGAGGGGGGAGCACCTACGAGCAGTACTTC.

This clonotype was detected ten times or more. CDR3 nucleotides: TGTGCCAGCAGTGAGCCGGGACAGGGAAACACCATATATTTT. Its protein is CASSEPGQGNTIYF. The chain carries TRBV6-1 and TRBJ1-3; 7 nucleotides match TRBD1. V lost 3 bases, J lost 4 bases, and 3 bases stayed unmatched. The germline V gene has CDR1 MNHNS and CDR2 SASEGT. The CDR3 contains 14 residues.

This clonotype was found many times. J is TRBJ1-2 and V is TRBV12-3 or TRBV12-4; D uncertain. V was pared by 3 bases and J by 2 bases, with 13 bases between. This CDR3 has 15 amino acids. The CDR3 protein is CASSFFSSPNYGYTF. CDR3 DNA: TGTGCCAGCAGTTTTTTCTCCAGCCCCAACTATGGCTACACCTTC.

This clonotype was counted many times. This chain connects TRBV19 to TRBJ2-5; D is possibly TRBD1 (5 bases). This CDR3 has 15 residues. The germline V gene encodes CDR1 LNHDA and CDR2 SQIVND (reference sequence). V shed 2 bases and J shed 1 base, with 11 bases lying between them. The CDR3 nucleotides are TGTGCCAGTAGTATATTGGGGCTTGGCCAAGAGACCCAGTACTTC. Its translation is CASSILGLGQETQYF.